This T cell receptor beta chain was recovered during a study of shared clonotypes between healthy human individuals. CD45RO-negative CD8 cells positively selected for CCR7 made up the naive population, which excluded terminally differentiated effector memory CD45RA+ cells. Every one of the donors was a Caucasian adult that lived in Nashville, Tennessee. The protocol was immunoSEQ multiplex PCR, while the TCRdb copy is restricted to in-frame clones and leaves out a portion. Of under 2,000,000 clones detected, about 95% appear once; the ten largest clones hold approximately 1.2%. Study-wide points: Naive CD4 clonotypes overlapped across several donors at around 4.8%.

About this clone: Its antigen is still unknown.

V dropped 0 bases and J dropped 4 bases, with 12 bases sitting between them. Germline loops: CDR1 MGHRA, CDR2 YSYEKL. This CDR3 has 15 residues. The specimen was naive CD8+ T cells sorted from blood. This clonotype was sampled from a man aged 18 to 29 in good health. The rearrangement links TRBV4-1 to TRBJ1-1; D call uncertain. The CDR3 nucleotides are TGCGCCAGCAGCCAAGATCCGGGTAGGGTCACTGAAGCTTTCTTT. This encodes CASSQDPGRVTEAFF.